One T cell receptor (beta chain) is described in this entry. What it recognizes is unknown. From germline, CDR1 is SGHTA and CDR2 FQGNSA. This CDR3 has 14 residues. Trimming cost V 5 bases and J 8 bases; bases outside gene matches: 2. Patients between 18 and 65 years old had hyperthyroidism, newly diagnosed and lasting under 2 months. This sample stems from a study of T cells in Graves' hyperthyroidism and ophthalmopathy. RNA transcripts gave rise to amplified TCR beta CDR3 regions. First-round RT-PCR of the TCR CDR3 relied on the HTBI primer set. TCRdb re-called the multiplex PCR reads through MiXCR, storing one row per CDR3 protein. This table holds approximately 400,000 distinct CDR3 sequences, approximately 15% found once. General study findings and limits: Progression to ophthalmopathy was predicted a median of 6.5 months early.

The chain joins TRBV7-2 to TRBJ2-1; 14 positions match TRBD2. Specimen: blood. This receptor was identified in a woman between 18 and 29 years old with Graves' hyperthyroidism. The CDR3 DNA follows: TGTGCCAGCAGCGGGACTAGCGGGAGTTATGAGCAGTTCTTC. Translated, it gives CASSGTSGSYEQFF.